This entry concerns a single T cell receptor (beta chain). Germline trimming cut 5 bases from V and 4 bases from J; bases unmatched to any gene: 5. This CDR3 has 14 residues. From germline, CDR1 is LNHDA and CDR2 SQIVND (reference sequence). The data are from a study of blood T cell repertoires in COVID-19. On the study more broadly: Italy, Spain and the United States were the sources of the convalescent and acute COVID-19 samples. The analysed material was cDNA or gDNA that came from T cells, B-cell-depleted T cells, or PBMCs.

As handled by the study authors: Scientists estimated how many nucleated cells there were by amplifying reference gene primers. Only in-frame clones appear in the TCRdb table, and some are missing; sequencing was by immunoSEQ multiplex PCR. The V and J calls and clone size were taken over from that table, and D and trimming were inferred from the DNA. The sample lists 70,000 to 90,000 clones, approximately 85% seen once, with approximately 31% in the top ten. Material for sequencing was peripheral blood. This sequence was found in a man aged 45-60 years with acute or convalescent COVID-19. The chain links TRBV19 to TRBJ1-5; 7 bases align to TRBD1. CDR3 loop: CASSQQGRNQPQHF. The CDR3 nucleotides are TGTGCCAGTAGTCAACAGGGGCGAAATCAGCCCCAGCATTTT.